This T cell receptor (beta chain) came from a study of cytomegalovirus exposure and HLA in healthy donors. At collection, donors were nominally healthy, but unrecorded immune exposures were probable. The study's findings and limits: The study dropped some indistinguishable V segments, TRBV6-2 and TRBV6-3 among them. In a later analysis, the majority of CMV-associated beta chains seemingly showed HLA restriction.

Primers: 60 Vbeta forward and 13 Jbeta reverse. The repertoire was sequenced with immunoSEQ multiplex PCR; TCRdb's copy has only in-frame clones and lacks some. The sample has some 140,000 clones, 65% to 80% seen once; the top ten hold around 1.3%. This clone was detected a few times. Antigen unknown. Germline CDR1 MDHEN, CDR2 SYDVKM. After removal of 4 bases from V and 3 bases from J, the junction contained 5 bases not matched to a gene. The CDR3 is 15 amino acids. Sequenced material: PBMCs. The chain is built from TRBV28 and TRBJ2-3, with TRBD1 identical over 9 bases. The origin of this receptor is a male donor in good health and CMV-seropositive. The CDR3 reads CASSWDREGTDTQYF. The CDR3 DNA follows: TGTGCCAGCAGTTGGGACAGGGAGGGGACAGATACGCAGTATTTT.